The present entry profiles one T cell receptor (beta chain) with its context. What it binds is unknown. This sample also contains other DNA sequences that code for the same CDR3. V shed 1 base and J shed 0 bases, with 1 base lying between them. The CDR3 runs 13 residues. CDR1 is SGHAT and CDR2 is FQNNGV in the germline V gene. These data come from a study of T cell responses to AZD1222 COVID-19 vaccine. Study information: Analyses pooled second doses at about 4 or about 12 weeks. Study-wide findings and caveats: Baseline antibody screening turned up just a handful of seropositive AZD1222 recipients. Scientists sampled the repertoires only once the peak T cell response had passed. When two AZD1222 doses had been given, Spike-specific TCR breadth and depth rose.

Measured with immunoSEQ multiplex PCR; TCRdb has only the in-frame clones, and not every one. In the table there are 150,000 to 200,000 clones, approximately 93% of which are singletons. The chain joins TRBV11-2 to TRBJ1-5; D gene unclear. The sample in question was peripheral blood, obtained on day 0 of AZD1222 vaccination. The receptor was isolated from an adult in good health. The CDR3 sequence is CASSLGSNQPQHF. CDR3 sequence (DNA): TGTGCCAGCAGCTTAGGTAGCAATCAGCCCCAGCATTTT.